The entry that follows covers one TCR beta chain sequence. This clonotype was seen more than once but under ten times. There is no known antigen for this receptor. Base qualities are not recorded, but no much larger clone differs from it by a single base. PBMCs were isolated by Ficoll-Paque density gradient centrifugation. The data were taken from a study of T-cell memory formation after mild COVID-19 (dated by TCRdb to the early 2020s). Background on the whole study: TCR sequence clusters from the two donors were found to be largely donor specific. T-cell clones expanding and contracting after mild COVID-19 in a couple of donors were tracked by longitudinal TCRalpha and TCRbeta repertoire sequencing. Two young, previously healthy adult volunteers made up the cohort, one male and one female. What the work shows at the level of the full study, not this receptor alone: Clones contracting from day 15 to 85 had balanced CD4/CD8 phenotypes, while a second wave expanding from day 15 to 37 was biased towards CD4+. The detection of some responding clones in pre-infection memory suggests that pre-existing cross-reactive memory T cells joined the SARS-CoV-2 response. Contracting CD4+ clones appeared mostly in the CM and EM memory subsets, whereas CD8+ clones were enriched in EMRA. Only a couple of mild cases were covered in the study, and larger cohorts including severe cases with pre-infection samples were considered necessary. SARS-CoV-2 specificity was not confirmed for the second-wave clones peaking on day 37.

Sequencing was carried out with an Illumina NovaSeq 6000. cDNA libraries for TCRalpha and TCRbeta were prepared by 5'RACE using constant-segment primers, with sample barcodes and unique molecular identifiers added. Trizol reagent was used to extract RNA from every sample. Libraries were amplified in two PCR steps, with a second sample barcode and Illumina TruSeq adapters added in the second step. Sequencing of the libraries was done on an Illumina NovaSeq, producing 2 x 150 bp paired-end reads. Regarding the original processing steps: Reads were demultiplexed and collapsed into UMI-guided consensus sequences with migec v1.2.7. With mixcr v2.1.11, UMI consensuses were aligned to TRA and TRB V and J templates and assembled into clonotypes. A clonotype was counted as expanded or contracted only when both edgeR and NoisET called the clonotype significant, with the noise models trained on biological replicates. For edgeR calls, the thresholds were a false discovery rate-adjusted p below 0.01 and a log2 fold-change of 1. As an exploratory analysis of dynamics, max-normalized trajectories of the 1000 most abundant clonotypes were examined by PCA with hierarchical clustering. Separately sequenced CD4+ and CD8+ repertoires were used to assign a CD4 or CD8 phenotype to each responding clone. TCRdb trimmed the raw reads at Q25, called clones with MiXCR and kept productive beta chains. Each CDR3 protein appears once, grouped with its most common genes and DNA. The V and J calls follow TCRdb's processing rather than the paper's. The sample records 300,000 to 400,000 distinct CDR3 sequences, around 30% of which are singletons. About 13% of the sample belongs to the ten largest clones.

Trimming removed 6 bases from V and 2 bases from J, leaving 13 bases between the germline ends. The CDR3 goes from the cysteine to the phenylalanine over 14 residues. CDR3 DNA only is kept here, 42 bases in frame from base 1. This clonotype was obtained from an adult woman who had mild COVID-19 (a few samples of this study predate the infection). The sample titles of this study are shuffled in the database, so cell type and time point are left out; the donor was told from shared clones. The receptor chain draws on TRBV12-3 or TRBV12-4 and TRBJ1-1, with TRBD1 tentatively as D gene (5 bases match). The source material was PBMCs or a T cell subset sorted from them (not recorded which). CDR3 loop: CASSWEGANTEAFF. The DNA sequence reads TGTGCCAGCAGCTGGGAAGGGGCAAACACTGAAGCTTTCTTT.